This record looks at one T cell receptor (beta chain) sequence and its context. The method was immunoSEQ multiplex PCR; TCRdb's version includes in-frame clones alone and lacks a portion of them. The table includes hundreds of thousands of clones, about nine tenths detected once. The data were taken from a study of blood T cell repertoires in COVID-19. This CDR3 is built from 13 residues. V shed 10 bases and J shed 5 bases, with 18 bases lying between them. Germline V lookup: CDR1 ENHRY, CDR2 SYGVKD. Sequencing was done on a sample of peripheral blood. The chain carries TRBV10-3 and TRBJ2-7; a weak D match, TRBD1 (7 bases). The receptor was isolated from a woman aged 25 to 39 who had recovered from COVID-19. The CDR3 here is CASKVGRGDEQYF. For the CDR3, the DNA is TGTGCCAGTAAGGTGGGCAGGGGGGACGAGCAGTACTTC.